Below are 19 T cell receptor beta chains sequenced from a single sample in a study of neurological immune-mediated disorders. Time point given: technical triplicate 1. TCRdb fed the 5' RACE reads into MiXCR, producing one record per CDR3 protein. Of about 38,000 distinct CDR3 sequences listed, 11% are singletons. What was sequenced was PBMCs. These receptors came from a man aged 60-69 years with HTLV-1-associated myelopathy (HAM/TSP).

This clonotype was seen at least ten times. The rearrangement uses TRBV12-3 or TRBV12-4 and TRBJ1-5, with D possibly TRBD1 on 6 matching bases. Between the trimmed V and J ends, which lost 2 bases and 2 bases, there was a span of 13 bases. The length of the CDR3 is 16 residues. The CDR3 bases are TGTGCCAGCAGTTTAAGTGGGGGCAGGGGCAATCAGCCCCAGCATTTT. It specifies CASSLSGGRGNQPQHF.

This clonotype was counted at least ten times. The chain recombines TRBV4-1 with TRBJ1-1; D might be TRBD1 (5 bases). This CDR3 is 15 amino acids long. Trimming removed 2 bases from V and 4 bases from J, with 14 bases in between. Germline-derived CDR1 and CDR2 are MGHRA and YSYEKL. CDR3 sequence reads: CASSQYGGGGTEAFF. The CDR3 DNA is TGCGCCAGCAGCCAATATGGGGGGGGTGGCACTGAAGCTTTCTTT.

This clonotype was observed many times. The V and J genes are TRBV6-1 and TRBJ2-1; no reliable D call. The CDR3 consists of 15 residues. V was trimmed by 0 bases and J by 2 bases, leaving 8 bases between them. CDR1 MNHNS and CDR2 SASEGT come from the germline V gene. Here the CDR3 DNA reads TGTGCCAGCAGTGAAGCGCTGGACCCCTACAATGAGCAGTTCTTC. This codes for CASSEALDPYNEQFF.

This clonotype occurred many times. The rearrangement uses TRBV25-1 and TRBJ1-4; 8 bases align to TRBD1. Germline values: CDR1 MGHDK, CDR2 SYGVNS. The trim removed 4 bases at V and 2 bases at J, leaving 3 bases unmatched. This CDR3 has 15 residues. CDR3 sequence reads: CASSGWTGTNEKLFF. In DNA form, the CDR3 reads TGTGCCAGCAGTGGTTGGACAGGGACTAATGAAAAACTGTTTTTT.

This clonotype was observed at least ten times. The chain links TRBV5-1 to TRBJ2-3; D unresolved. The V and J ends lost 6 bases and 5 bases respectively, with 7 bases between them. Per the germline V gene, CDR1 is SGHRS and CDR2 is YFSETQ. The CDR3 extends over 11 amino acids. The CDR3 sequence: CASTPGDTQYF. The CDR3 coding sequence is TGCGCCAGCACCCCCGGAGATACGCAGTATTTT.

This clonotype showed up many times. The rearrangement links TRBV3-1 to TRBJ2-2, with TRBD1 as a possible D gene (6 bases). This CDR3 is 15 amino acids long. Looked up from germline, CDR1 is LGHDT and CDR2 is YNNKEL (reference sequence). V gave up 1 base and J gave up 6 bases, with 12 bases separating them. The DNA for the CDR3 is TGTGCCAGCAGCCAAGGAAACAGGGTGGCCGGGGAGCTGTTTTTT. The encoded protein is CASSQGNRVAGELFF. Complete variable domain (other parts from reference TRBV3-1 and TRBJ2-2): DTAVSQTPKYLVTQMGNDKSIKCEQNLGHDTMYWYKQDSKKFLKIMFSYNNKELIINETVPNRFSPKSPDKAHLNLHINSLELGDSAVYFCASSQGNRVAGELFFGEGSRLTVL.

This clonotype has at least ten counts. The chain uses TRBV3-1 and TRBJ1-2; the D gene is possibly TRBD1 (5 bases). CDR3 length equals 16 residues. V was cut by 4 bases and J by 3 bases, with 18 bases left in between. CDR1 is LGHDT and CDR2 is YNNKEL in the germline V gene (reference sequence). The CDR3 region is CASSPPPGHLDYGYTF. The CDR3 nucleotides read TGTGCCAGCAGCCCACCTCCTGGACATCTCGACTATGGCTACACCTTC.

This chain links TRBV6-5 with TRBJ2-7; 10 bases are shared with TRBD2. CDR1 MNHEY and CDR2 SVGAGI come from the germline V gene. With V trimmed by 4 bases and J by 3 bases, 6 bases remained unmatched. The CDR3 extends over 15 amino acids. The CDR3 spells CASSSPLAGVYEQYF. The CDR3 bases are TGTGCCAGCAGTTCCCCTCTAGCGGGAGTCTACGAGCAGTACTTC.

Many counts were recorded for this clonotype. This chain uses TRBV5-1 with TRBJ1-2, with D hard to call. Trimming cost V 4 bases and J 4 bases, with 17 bases left between them. This CDR3 comprises 15 residues. Per the germline V gene, CDR1 is SGHRS and CDR2 is YFSETQ. For the CDR3, the DNA is TGCGCCAGCAGCCCCGAGGGAGCTGAGGGCTATGGCTACACCTTC. Translation gives CASSPEGAEGYGYTF. Full variable domain (missing parts from reference TRBV5-1 and TRBJ1-2): KAGVTQTPRYLIKTRGQQVTLSCSPISGHRSVSWYQQTPGQGLQFLFEYFSETQRNKGNFPGRFSGRQFSNSRSEMNVSTLELGDSALYLCASSPEGAEGYGYTFGSGTRLTVV.

This clonotype was recorded once. This chain connects TRBV11-3 to TRBJ2-2; D is unresolved. Germline V gives CDR1 SGHNT, CDR2 YENEEA. The CDR3 is made up of 17 amino acids. V lost 2 bases to trimming and J lost 0 bases, with 13 bases between them. CDR3 residues: CASSLQLTWSNTGELFF. The CDR3 DNA reads TGTGCCAGCAGCTTACAACTTACGTGGTCGAACACCGGGGAGCTGTTTTTT.

This clonotype was observed many times. The V call is TRBV20-1, the J call TRBJ2-1, with D tentatively TRBD2 (5 bases). The CDR3 is made up of 14 amino acids. Germline V gene lookup returns CDR1 DFQATT and CDR2 SNEGSKA (reference sequence). V was pared by 1 base and J by 8 bases, with 15 bases between. For the CDR3, the DNA is TGCAGTGCTAGAGGTCTAGCCCTGTTCGATGAGCAGTTCTTC. Translating it yields CSARGLALFDEQFF.

This chain uses TRBV5-1 with TRBJ2-1, with a possible D match to TRBD2 (6 bases). V was clipped by 3 bases and J by 4 bases, with 8 bases between them. The CDR3 spans 13 residues. CDR1 SGHRS and CDR2 YFSETQ come from the germline V gene. The CDR3 DNA sequence: TGCGCCAGCAGCTGGGGGAGGTACAATGAGCAGTTCTTC. Translation: CASSWGRYNEQFF.

This clonotype has a count of ten or more. The chain uses TRBV27 and TRBJ2-7; perhaps TRBD1 as D (5 bases). Germline CDR1 and CDR2: MNHEY and SMNVEV (reference sequence). Deletions cut 0 bases from V and 1 base from J, with 13 bases between. The CDR3 is made up of 16 amino acids. Here the CDR3 DNA reads TGTGCCAGCAGTTTATCGAAAGGGGTACTTTCCTACGAGCAGTACTTC. It encodes CASSLSKGVLSYEQYF.

There are many counts of this clonotype. The CDR3 coding sequence is TGCGCCAGCAGCCTATCAACCGCGAACACCGGGGAGCTGTTTTTT. It codes for CASSLSTANTGELFF. This chain uses TRBV5-1 with TRBJ2-2; the D is unclear. Germline V gene sequence: CDR1 SGHRS, CDR2 YFSETQ. V lost 4 bases and J 0 bases, leaving 10 bases between the germline ends. The CDR3 spans 15 residues.

This clonotype was found many times. V usage is TRBV7-2 and J usage is TRBJ2-1; 8 nucleotides agree with TRBD2. CDR1 and CDR2 from the germline V gene are SGHTA and FQGNSA. The V gene end was trimmed by 4 bases and the J gene end by 4 bases; junction bases not matched to a gene: 6. The CDR3 is 15 residues long. This CDR3 is CASSSTSGQYNEQFF. The CDR3, as DNA: TGTGCCAGCAGCTCTACTAGCGGCCAATACAATGAGCAGTTCTTC.

The CDR3 here is CASSQGRSGGEGYTF. In DNA, the CDR3 is TGCGCCAGCAGCCAAGGTCGATCGGGGGGAGAAGGCTACACCTTC. The chain recombines TRBV4-1 with TRBJ1-2; weak D call: TRBD1 (5 bases). V lost 1 base, J lost 8 bases, and 17 bases lay in between. The CDR3 has 15 residues. CDR1 MGHRA and CDR2 YSYEKL come from the germline V gene.

The table lists this clonotype with a few counts. V usage is TRBV10-1 and J usage is TRBJ2-1; D perhaps matches TRBD1 (5 bases). Per the germline V gene, CDR1 is WNHNN and CDR2 is SYGVQD (reference sequence). The CDR3 sequence is 12 residues long. V was pared by 2 bases and J by 10 bases, with 9 bases between. The CDR3 bases are TGCGCCAGCAGTGAGCCGTCAGGGGAGCAGTTCTTC. The encoded protein is CASSEPSGEQFF.

This clonotype was seen at least ten times. The rearrangement joins TRBV6-5 to TRBJ2-2; 14 bases map to TRBD2. This CDR3 contains 18 residues. Germline V gene lookup returns CDR1 MNHEY and CDR2 SVGAGI. After removal of 6 bases from V and 7 bases from J, the junction contained 13 bases not matched to a gene. In DNA form, the CDR3 reads TGTGCCAGCAGCGAGACTAGCGGGAGGGCCGGGCTTCTCGGGGAGCTGTTTTTT. It codes for CASSETSGRAGLLGELFF.

Ten or more counts support this clonotype. The J gene is TRBJ2-2, the V gene TRBV7-2, with 10 nucleotides matching TRBD1. The CDR3 extends over 16 amino acids. Germline V gives CDR1 SGHTA, CDR2 FQGNSA. J was trimmed by 7 bases and V by 4 bases; bases with no gene match: 9. The CDR3 DNA sequence: TGTGCCAGCAGCTCGCGGACAGGGGGTACTGTCGGGGAGCTGTTTTTT. Residues: CASSSRTGGTVGELFF.